These 17 T cell receptor beta chains originate from one sample sequenced in a study of blood T cells in healthy people across ages. With a J-beta primer mix and a sample-barcoded 5' primer, a second PCR ran roughly 6 to 11 cycles. TCRdb itself ran the 5' RACE reads through MiXCR, one entry per CDR3 protein. The table shows roughly 1.6 million distinct CDR3 sequences, with 30% to 40% occurring only once. The sample taken for sequencing was blood. These receptors came from a young woman in good health.

The chain couples TRBV20-1 to TRBJ1-1; D gene unclear. Trimming removed 0 bases at V and 0 bases at J, with 8 bases between. This CDR3 contains 14 residues. Germline V gives CDR1 DFQATT, CDR2 SNEGSKA (reference sequence). The CDR3 sequence: CSARDGRLNTEAFF. Written as DNA, the CDR3 is TGCAGTGCTAGAGATGGACGGCTGAACACTGAAGCTTTCTTT.

This clonotype was detected a few times. The chain is built from TRBV7-9 and TRBJ2-7; 10 bases agree with TRBD2. Judging by the DNA end, TRBJ2-1 fits better; the J call may be wrong. The CDR3 is 17 amino acids. The V gene's germline CDR1 is SEHNR and CDR2 FQNEAQ (reference sequence). CDR3 sequence reads: CASSLALISGRSNEQFF. The CDR3, as DNA: TGTGCCAGCAGCTTAGCTTTAATTAGCGGGAGGTCGAATGAGCAGTTCTTC.

The CDR3 is CASSDSGTVSYNEQFF. The CDR3, as DNA: TGTGCCAGCAGTGACTCCGGGACAGTATCCTACAATGAGCAGTTCTTC. The chain links TRBV6-1 to TRBJ2-1, with 7 bases aligning to TRBD1. CDR1 MNHNS and CDR2 SASEGT come from the germline V gene. V was clipped by 3 bases and J by 1 base; unmatched bases: 6. CDR3 length: 16 amino acids.

V and J are TRBV6-2 or TRBV6-3 and TRBJ1-5; tentative D call: TRBD1 (5 bases). Germline V gives CDR1 MNHEY, CDR2 SVGEGT. Trimming took off 6 bases at V and 2 bases at J, with 14 bases between the two ends. This CDR3 spans 15 amino acids. CDR3 loop: CASSSTLGRNQPQHF. CDR3 bases: TGTGCCAGCAGCTCTACGTTGGGACGCAATCAGCCCCAGCATTTT.

The chain joins TRBV4-1 to TRBJ1-5, with D possibly matching TRBD1 (5 bases). Germline-derived CDR1 and CDR2 are MGHRA and YSYEKL. This CDR3 contains 15 residues. V was shortened by 3 bases and J by 7 bases, with 16 bases between the two germline ends. CDR3 protein: CASSQSRDLGQPQHF. In nucleotides, the CDR3 is TGCGCCAGCAGCCAGTCCAGGGACCTAGGACAGCCCCAGCATTTT.

As concerns this clonotype: The junction and the germline gene differ at one end; a read error may be behind it. This chain joins TRBV3-1 and TRBJ1-1; D remains ambiguous. There are 15 residues in the CDR3. Germline CDR1 LGHDT, CDR2 YNNKEL (reference sequence). Here the CDR3 reads CASSQDQWLNTEAFF. In DNA, the CDR3 is TGTGCCAGCAGCCAAGATCAATGGTTGAACACCGAAGCTTTCTTT.

A remark on this clonotype: One base away lies a much larger clone, so this may be a sequencing read error. The CDR3 is CASNSRLAGGNFNEQFF. CDR3 in DNA: TGCGCCAGCAACTCCCGACTAGCGGGAGGTAACTTCAATGAGCAGTTCTTC. The chain links TRBV5-1 to TRBJ2-1; 13 bases agree with TRBD2. This CDR3 region has 17 residues. The germline gives CDR1 SGHRS, CDR2 YFSETQ. V lost 6 bases, J lost 6 bases, and 12 bases stayed unmatched.

The V and J genes are TRBV27 and TRBJ1-1; TRBD1 matches at 7 bases. Germline assignment: CDR1 MNHEY and CDR2 SMNVEV (reference sequence). V shed 6 bases and J 0 bases; nucleotides not matched to a gene: 7. The CDR3 contains 15 residues. In DNA, the CDR3 is TGTGCCAGCAGGGACCGAGGGGGCGTGAACACTGAAGCTTTCTTT. Protein sequence: CASRDRGGVNTEAFF.

The V gene is TRBV3-1, the J gene TRBJ2-7; D perhaps matches TRBD1 (6 bases). CDR3 length: 15 amino acids. From germline, CDR1 is LGHDT and CDR2 YNNKEL (reference sequence). Trimming took off 0 bases at V and 3 bases at J, with 12 bases between the two ends. CDR3 sequence: CASSQDAGACYEQYF. CDR3 nucleotide sequence: TGTGCCAGCAGCCAAGATGCAGGGGCCTGCTACGAGCAGTACTTC.

The chain combines TRBV2 with TRBJ1-2; TRBD1 matches at 7 bases. The CDR3 length is 16 residues. V shed 2 bases and J 6 bases; nucleotides not matched to a gene: 12. Germline CDR1 reads SNHLY; CDR2 reads FYNNEI. Here the CDR3 DNA reads TGTGCCAGCAGTGAAATTTTTACAGGGGATTCAAATGGCTACACCTTC. Amino acids: CASSEIFTGDSNGYTF.

The CDR3, as DNA: TGTGCCAGCAGCTTAGGGGGGACAGGGATCGCGGAAAAACTGTTTTTT. Translation gives CASSLGGTGIAEKLFF. The rearrangement uses TRBV7-9 and TRBJ1-4; 9 bases are shared with TRBD1. Trimming cost V 1 base and J 8 bases; bases outside gene matches: 8. Germline values: CDR1 SEHNR, CDR2 FQNEAQ (reference sequence). The CDR3 has 16 residues.

The chain couples TRBV20-1 to TRBJ2-1, with 7 nucleotides matching TRBD2. The CDR3 is made up of 15 amino acids. Per germline, CDR1 DFQATT and CDR2 SNEGSKA (reference sequence). V dropped 6 bases and J dropped 4; count of bases not matched to a gene: 12. The chain's CDR3 is CSAPRRAGSYNEQFF. The CDR3, as DNA: TGCAGTGCCCCCCGACGAGCGGGATCTTACAATGAGCAGTTCTTC.

This sequence joins TRBV12-3 or TRBV12-4 and TRBJ2-3; 12 positions match TRBD1. J lost 6 bases, V lost 3 bases, and 7 bases had no gene match. The CDR3 runs 16 residues. The CDR3 DNA reads TGTGCCAGCAGTTTTGGGACAGGGGGCCTATCGGATACGCAGTATTTT. It encodes CASSFGTGGLSDTQYF.

This clonotype was seen ten or more times. The chain uses TRBV6-5 and TRBJ2-7; D not resolved. In germline, CDR1 is MNHEY, CDR2 SVGAGI. The V gene lost 6 bases and the J gene lost 5 bases, with 8 bases spanning the gap. This CDR3 is 11 amino acids long. CDR3 region: CASSLDNEQYF. Written as DNA, the CDR3 is TGTGCCAGCAGCCTGGATAACGAGCAGTACTTC.

V is TRBV5-1 and J is TRBJ1-1; D not resolved. Per germline, CDR1 SGHRS and CDR2 YFSETQ. V was clipped by 2 bases and J by 8 bases, with 19 bases between them. The CDR3 sequence is 15 residues long. CDR3 region: CASSFSLAHGTEAFF. CDR3 DNA: TGCGCCAGCAGCTTTTCCCTCGCCCACGGCACCGAAGCTTTCTTT. The full variable domain, with the rest looked up from reference TRBV5-1 and TRBJ1-1, is KAGVTQTPRYLIKTRGQQVTLSCSPISGHRSVSWYQQTPGQGLQFLFEYFSETQRNKGNFPGRFSGRQFSNSRSEMNVSTLELGDSALYLCASSFSLAHGTEAFFGQGTRLTVV.

This clonotype was recorded a few times. The V call is TRBV5-1, the J call TRBJ2-1; D is uncertain. V dropped 6 bases and J dropped 7 bases, with 5 bases sitting between them. There are 10 residues in the CDR3. Germline CDR1 is SGHRS and CDR2 is YFSETQ. The CDR3 is CASKGNEQFF. In DNA form, the CDR3 reads TGCGCCAGCAAAGGTAATGAGCAGTTCTTC.

The chain recombines TRBV28 with TRBJ2-1; TRBD1 is a possible D gene (5 bases). Trimming shortened V by 10 bases and J by 2 bases, and 18 bases separated the two germline ends. The CDR3 runs to 15 residues. Germline CDR1 reads MDHEN; CDR2 reads SYDVKM. CDR3: CATDNQGYAYNEQFF. In DNA form, the CDR3 reads TGTGCCACCGACAATCAGGGTTACGCCTACAATGAGCAGTTCTTC.